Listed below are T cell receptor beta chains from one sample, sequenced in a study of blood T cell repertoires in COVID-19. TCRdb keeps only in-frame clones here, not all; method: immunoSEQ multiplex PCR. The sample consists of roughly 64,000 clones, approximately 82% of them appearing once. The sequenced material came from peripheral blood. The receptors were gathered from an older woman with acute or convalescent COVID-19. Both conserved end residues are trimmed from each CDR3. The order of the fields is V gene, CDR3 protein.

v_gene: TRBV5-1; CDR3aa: ASSRVDGNEKLF
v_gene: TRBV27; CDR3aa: ASSPIHTGTEIDEQF
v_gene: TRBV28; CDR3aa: ASSLYGQGKNIQY
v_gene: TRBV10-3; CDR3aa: ATRDRTEKDQPQH
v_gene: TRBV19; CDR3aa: ASTPGGARNTEAF
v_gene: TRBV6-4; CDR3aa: ASGRDGGDTQY
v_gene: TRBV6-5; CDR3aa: ASSYGTGSTEAF
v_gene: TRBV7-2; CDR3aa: ASSSHRGTSGAEETQY
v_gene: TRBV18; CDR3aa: ASSPPSQNEQF
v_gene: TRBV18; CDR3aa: ASSPPGQGAPEAF
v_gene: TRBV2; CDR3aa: ASKRSTNEKLF
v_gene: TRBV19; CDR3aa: ASSRGLSGNTIY
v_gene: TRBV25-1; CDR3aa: ASSGDRGPTEAF
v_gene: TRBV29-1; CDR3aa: SAGTGSGNTIY
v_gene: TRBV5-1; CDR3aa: ASSVEGGQPQH
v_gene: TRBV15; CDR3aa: ATSIRRMATGTEAF
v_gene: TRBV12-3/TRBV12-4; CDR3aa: ASNKPGTEAF
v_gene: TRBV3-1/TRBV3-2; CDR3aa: ASSQRSSGATGELF
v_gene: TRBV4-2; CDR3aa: ASSQGGPGLADEQF
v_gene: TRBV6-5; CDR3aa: ASSTQQGLNTEAF
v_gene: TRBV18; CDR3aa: ASSPGTSTSDEQF
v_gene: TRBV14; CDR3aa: ASSQQGFTIY
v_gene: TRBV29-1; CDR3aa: SAATGVNTEAF
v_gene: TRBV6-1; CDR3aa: ASSEGLLESYGYT
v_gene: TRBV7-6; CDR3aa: ASSPGQGNTDTQY
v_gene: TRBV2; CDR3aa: ASSERASGRDTQY
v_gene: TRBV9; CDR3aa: ASSVPPDTQY
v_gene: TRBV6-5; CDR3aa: ASSWTPGTPVEAF
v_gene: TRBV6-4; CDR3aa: ASRGPGLAGHSEQF
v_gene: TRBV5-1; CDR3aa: ASSPWTGKEVNTEAF
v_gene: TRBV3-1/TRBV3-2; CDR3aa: ASMLTSGSYEQY
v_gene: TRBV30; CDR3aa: AWAGNSYEQY
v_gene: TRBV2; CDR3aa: ASSGGRDNEQF
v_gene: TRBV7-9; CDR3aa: ASSLGPQATSGNTIY
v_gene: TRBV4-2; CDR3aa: ASSQALDSNYGYT
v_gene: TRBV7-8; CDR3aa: ASSPRVATGHGGYSNSPLH
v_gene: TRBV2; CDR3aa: ASSRDRGSTEAF
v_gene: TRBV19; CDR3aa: ASSQGQAQPQH
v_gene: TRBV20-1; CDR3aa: SASDSRAKNIQY
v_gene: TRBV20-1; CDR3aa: SASGDRDPYNSPLH
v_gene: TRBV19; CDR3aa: ASSLLLGGTGANQPQH
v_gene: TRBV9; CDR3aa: ASSAEHATDTQY
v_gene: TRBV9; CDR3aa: ASSSREYPTDTQY